Shown below are 24 T cell receptor beta chains from a single sample sequenced in a study of OX40 agonist ivuxolimab in advanced cancers. TCRdb's table, derived via immunoSEQ multiplex PCR, lists solely in-frame clones and lacks some. This table has 40,000 to 55,000 clones, approximately 88% appearing once. The sample consisted of CD4+ or CD8+ T cells sorted from blood, taken in a trial of the OX40 agonist ivuxolimab. The origin of the receptors is an adult with an advanced solid tumor such as melanoma, head and neck, liver or kidney cancer.

The chain combines TRBV12-5 with TRBJ2-7; D is ambiguous. Trimming cost V 0 bases and J 3 bases, with 6 bases left between them. Per germline, CDR1 LGHNT and CDR2 FRNRAP. CDR3 length equals 13 residues. This chain's CDR3 is CASGLVTSYEQYF. As DNA, the CDR3 is TGTGCTAGTGGTTTGGTAACAAGCTACGAGCAGTACTTC. Drawing the rest from reference TRBV12-5 and TRBJ2-7, the complete variable domain is DARVTQTPRHKVTEMGQEVTMRCQPILGHNTVFWYRQTMMQGLELLAYFRNRAPLDDSGMPKDRFSAEMPDATLATLKIQPSEPRDSAVYFCASGLVTSYEQYFGPGTRLTVT.

The chain carries TRBV4-1 and TRBJ2-1; 9 bases line up with TRBD1. The length of the CDR3 is 15 residues. Germline V gene data show CDR1 as MGHRA and CDR2 as YSYEKL. J was trimmed by 7 bases and V by 4 bases; bases with no gene match: 8. The CDR3 region has the DNA TGCGCCAGCAGCCCTGCCGGGACAGGGTTTAATGAGCAGTTCTTC. Encoded protein: CASSPAGTGFNEQFF.

This clone appeared a few times. V is TRBV19 and J is TRBJ1-1; D gene uncertain. Germline CDR1 LNHDA, CDR2 SQIVND (reference sequence). This CDR3 is 13 amino acids long. The V and J ends lost 6 bases and 1 base respectively, with 9 bases between them. CDR3 nucleotide sequence: TGTGCCAGTAGGTATCAAGGGAACACTGAAGCTTTCTTT. Its protein product is CASRYQGNTEAFF.

The chain employs TRBV4-3 and TRBJ2-3; no definite D call. V was cut by 0 bases and J by 6 bases, with 16 bases left in between. The germline V gene encodes CDR1 LGHNA and CDR2 YSLEER. CDR3 length equals 16 residues. CDR3 in amino acids: CASSQESPPNSDTQYF. The DNA of the CDR3 is TGCGCCAGCAGCCAAGAGTCCCCTCCCAATTCCGATACGCAGTATTTT.

V gene TRBV25-1 combines with J gene TRBJ2-2, with D unclear. This CDR3 is 15 amino acids long. Germline V gives CDR1 MGHDK, CDR2 SYGVNS. The ends were cut back, 3 bases at V and 4 bases at J, with 12 bases in the middle. The CDR3 DNA reads TGTGCCAGCAGTGATTCTGGGTGGAGCACCGGGGAGCTGTTTTTT. It yields the protein CASSDSGWSTGELFF.

This clone is medium-sized (0.01 to 0.1%) within its sample. The V gene is TRBV5-1, the J gene TRBJ1-2; the D gene is possibly TRBD1 (6 bases). The length of the CDR3 is 13 residues. Germline CDR1 reads SGHRS; CDR2 reads YFSETQ. V was cut by 4 bases and J by 4 bases, with 11 bases left in between. The CDR3 sequence: CASSPGEGYGYTF. The CDR3 nucleotides are TGCGCCAGCAGCCCAGGGGAGGGCTATGGCTACACCTTC.

V is TRBV27 and J is TRBJ2-7; weak D call: TRBD1 (6 bases). Germline loops: CDR1 MNHEY, CDR2 SMNVEV (reference sequence). CDR3 size: 12 residues. V was shortened by 5 bases and J by 4 bases, with 9 bases between the two germline ends. The CDR3 here is CASSPTGYEQYF. The CDR3 DNA follows: TGTGCCAGCAGTCCCACAGGGTACGAGCAGTACTTC.

The chain joins TRBV27 to TRBJ2-1; 13 nucleotides line up with TRBD2. Per germline, CDR1 MNHEY and CDR2 SMNVEV (reference sequence). The V gene end was trimmed by 5 bases and the J gene end by 15 bases; junction bases not matched to a gene: 4. CDR3 length equals 12 residues. The CDR3 loop reads CASSKGLAGLFF. DNA of the CDR3: TGTGCCAGCAGTAAGGGACTAGCGGGGTTGTTCTTC.

The genes are TRBV21-1 and TRBJ2-7; the DNA was not compared with TRBD2, the D call given in the table. TRBV21-1 is a known pseudogene. CDR3 length: 13 amino acids. Written as DNA, the CDR3 is TGTGCCAGCAGCAAAGAGCGGCTAGACGAGCAGTACTTC. It translates to CASSKERLDEQYF.

This chain joins TRBV5-4 and TRBJ1-1; tentatively, D is TRBD1 (5 bases). V was pared by 1 base and J by 5 bases, with 12 bases between. The CDR3 length is 14 residues. CDR1 is SGHNT, CDR2 YYREEE, per germline (reference sequence). CDR3 coding DNA: TGTGCCAGCAGCTTGAGTCTGGGGGAGACTGAAGCTTTCTTT. It codes for CASSLSLGETEAFF.

The chain joins TRBV9 to TRBJ2-5; D tentatively reads TRBD1 or TRBD2 (6 bases each). The germline V and J ends were trimmed by 3 bases and 4 bases, with 13 bases remaining between them. The CDR3 spans 14 residues. The germline V gene encodes CDR1 SGDLS and CDR2 YYNGEE. In DNA, the CDR3 is TGTGCCAGCAGCGAAGGGGGGATCGGAGAGACCCAGTACTTC. This sequence encodes CASSEGGIGETQYF.

This clone occurred once. This sequence joins TRBV18 and TRBJ1-2; D unclear. This CDR3 is 14 amino acids long. CDR1 and CDR2 from the germline V gene are KGHSH and LQKENI. Trimming left V 3 bases short and J 5 bases short, with 13 bases between. CDR3 in DNA: TGTGCCAGCTCACCGGAACGGAGTCTTTATGGCTACACCTTC. As protein: CASSPERSLYGYTF. Supplemented by reference TRBV18 and TRBJ1-2, the full variable domain reads NAGVMQNPRHLVRRRGQEARLRCSPMKGHSHVYWYRQLPEEGLKFMVYLQKENIIDESGMPKERFSAEFPKEGPSILRIQQVVRGDSAAYFCASSPERSLYGYTFGSGTRLTVV.

V and J are TRBV27 and TRBJ2-7; no firm D call. Trimming pared 0 bases from V and 5 bases from J, leaving 8 bases between. Germline loops: CDR1 MNHEY, CDR2 SMNVEV (reference sequence). The CDR3 is 13 residues long. CDR3 sequence: CASSLSRFHEQYF. Here the CDR3 DNA reads TGTGCCAGCAGTTTATCCAGGTTTCACGAGCAGTACTTC.

For the CDR3, the DNA is TGTGCCAGCAGTTCCCGTTTAGGCTCGTTCACTGAAGCTTTCTTT. It yields the protein CASSSRLGSFTEAFF. The J gene is TRBJ1-1, the V gene TRBV6-6; D remains unclear. The CDR3 runs to 15 residues. Trimming took off 4 bases at V and 4 bases at J, with 16 bases between the two ends. Per the germline V gene, CDR1 is MNHNY and CDR2 is SVGAGI (reference sequence).

The sample holds a few counts of this clone. The V gene is TRBV10-2, the J gene TRBJ1-2, with D tentatively TRBD1 (5 bases). Germline CDR1 and CDR2: WSHSY and SAAADI. The CDR3 runs 15 residues. The ends were cut back, 0 bases at V and 3 bases at J, with 11 bases in the middle. This chain's CDR3 is CASSESAGGDYGYTF. The CDR3 region has the DNA TGCGCCAGCAGTGAGTCTGCCGGGGGTGACTATGGCTACACCTTC.

This chain links TRBV7-9 with TRBJ2-7; 10 nucleotides line up with TRBD1. The CDR3 is made up of 14 amino acids. Germline loops: CDR1 SEHNR, CDR2 FQNEAQ (reference sequence). V trimming: 5 bases; J trimming: 3 bases; junction bases outside the gene matches: 4. The CDR3 reads CASSARDRGYEQYF. For the CDR3, the DNA is TGTGCCAGCAGCGCCCGGGACAGGGGCTACGAGCAGTACTTC.

CDR3 nucleotide sequence: TGTGCCAGCAGTTACTCGAAGGGGGGGCAGCCTGGCTACACCTTC. Translated, it gives CASSYSKGGQPGYTF. The chain recombines TRBV6-5 with TRBJ1-2; D perhaps matches TRBD1 (6 bases). This CDR3 contains 15 residues. Germline lookup yields CDR1 MNHEY and CDR2 SVGAGI. V was clipped by 0 bases and J by 7 bases, with 15 bases between them.

The chain is built from TRBV11-2 and TRBJ2-3; 7 bases match TRBD1. This CDR3 has 16 amino acids. Trimming took 4 bases from V and 2 from J; bases not matched to a gene: 9. Germline assignment: CDR1 SGHAT and CDR2 FQNNGV. CDR3 DNA: TGTGCCAGCAGCTCCCGGACAGGCTACCACACAGATACGCAGTATTTT. Translation: CASSSRTGYHTDTQYF.

This clone has only one observation. The V and J genes are TRBV23-1 and TRBJ2-3, with D tentatively TRBD1 or TRBD2 (5 bases each). TRBV23-1 is labeled an ORF, and its function is uncertain. This CDR3 comprises 15 residues. V dropped 0 bases and J dropped 1 base, with 8 bases sitting between them. The CDR3 DNA follows: TGCGCCAGCAGTCAATCTGGGACCCGCACAGATACGCAGTATTTT. This gives the protein CASSQSGTRTDTQYF.

The J gene is TRBJ2-5, the V gene TRBV7-2; 10 bases match TRBD2. Losses at the gene ends were 0 bases for V and 0 bases for J; bases not matched to a gene: 7. The length of the CDR3 is 18 residues. Germline-derived CDR1 and CDR2 are SGHTA and FQGNSA. CDR3 sequence (DNA): TGTGCCAGCAGCTTAGCGTTTACAACTAGCGGGAACCAAGAGACCCAGTACTTC. Amino acid sequence: CASSLAFTTSGNQETQYF.

About this clone itself: Distinct nucleotide sequences in the sample also encode this CDR3. The V and J genes are TRBV9 and TRBJ1-1; no clear D gene. Germline loops: CDR1 SGDLS, CDR2 YYNGEE. V shed 0 bases and J shed 3 bases, with 9 bases lying between them. This CDR3 region has 14 residues. CDR3 DNA: TGTGCCAGCAGCGTAGGTGGAGTGGACACTGAAGCTTTCTTT. It translates to CASSVGGVDTEAFF.

This clone was seen just once. The chain links TRBV9 to TRBJ1-1; D remains ambiguous. CDR3 length equals 11 residues. Germline V lookup: CDR1 SGDLS, CDR2 YYNGEE. Between the trimmed V and J ends, which lost 3 bases and 13 bases, there was a span of 13 bases. In DNA, the CDR3 is TGTGCCAGCAGCGACTCTGATGGGGTTTTCTTT. Protein sequence: CASSDSDGVFF.

The genes are TRBV11-1 and TRBJ1-2; D unresolved. The germline V gene encodes CDR1 SGHAT and CDR2 FQDESV (reference sequence). V was trimmed by 4 bases and J by 3 bases, leaving 15 bases between them. This CDR3 is 15 amino acids long. The CDR3 protein is CASSYPPTLDYGYTF. The CDR3 bases are TGTGCCAGCAGCTACCCGCCTACCCTTGACTATGGCTACACCTTC. Full variable domain (remainder filled in from reference TRBV11-1 and TRBJ1-2): EAEVAQSPRYKITEKSQAVAFWCDPISGHATLYWYRQILGQGPELLVQFQDESVVDDSQLPKDRFSAERLKGVDSTLKIQPAELGDSAMYLCASSYPPTLDYGYTFGSGTRLTVV.

V gene TRBV4-1 combines with J gene TRBJ2-7, with 10 positions matching TRBD1. The germline V gene has CDR1 MGHRA and CDR2 YSYEKL. The CDR3 contains 15 residues. Germline trimming cut 4 bases from V and 5 bases from J; bases unmatched to any gene: 8. The CDR3 DNA reads as TGCGCCAGCAGCCCCCGGGACAGGGGTATCGACGAGCAGTACTTC. Translation gives CASSPRDRGIDEQYF.